The source of this T cell receptor (beta chain) is a study of T cells after posttransplantation cyclophosphamide. Study outcomes and limitations: Later blood repertoires were often dominated by clones from the donor CD8+ memory compartment. Tissue-infiltrating T cells from skin or gut overlapped little with blood T cells. After PTCy, TRB diversity resembled that of CNI/methotrexate controls.

Busulfan-fludarabine conditioning, marrow transplant, and cyclophosphamide on days +3 and +4 were administered. Germline CDR1 is LGHNA and CDR2 is YNFKEQ. The junction had 5 bases not matched to a gene; V was cut back by 3 bases and J by 6 bases. This CDR3 contains 13 residues. Data came from immunoSEQ multiplex PCR; TCRdb stores just in-frame clones and leaves some out. The sample holds 15,000 to 20,000 clones, and no clone turns up only once. At least ten counts were recorded for this clone. Its matching antigen is unknown. This material consisted of PBMCs, taken after allogeneic stem cell transplant with posttransplant cyclophosphamide. The chain carries TRBV4-2 and TRBJ2-7, with 7 bases lining up with TRBD1. The sequence derives from a female patient younger than 45 who received an allogeneic stem cell transplant from a related donor, was CMV-positive, and had no GVHD. Some T cells may be graft donor cells. CDR3 nucleotide sequence: TGTGCCAGCAGCCACGGGGACAGAAGCGAGCAGTACTTC. Its protein product is CASSHGDRSEQYF.